The next 8 T cell receptor beta chains were all read from a single sample in a study of T-cell reconstitution after alpha-beta-depleted transplantation in children. Unique molecular identifiers were incorporated during preparation of the TCRbeta library. TCRdb passed the PCR reads through MiXCR, listing each CDR3 protein once. The table includes hundreds of thousands of distinct CDR3 sequences, under 15% detected once. Sequenced material: PBMCs, taken before TCRalphabeta/CD19-depleted stem cell transplant. The receptors were sampled from a girl aged 2-10 years with congenital amegakaryocytic thrombocytopenia, due to receive a stem cell transplant.

There are many counts of this clonotype. The chain recombines TRBV20-1 with TRBJ2-5; D gene ambiguous. In germline, CDR1 is DFQATT, CDR2 SNEGSKA (reference sequence). Trimming removed 3 bases at V and 4 bases at J, with 12 bases between. The CDR3 is made up of 13 amino acids. The chain's CDR3 is CSARESPGETQYF. CDR3 nucleotide sequence: TGCAGTGCTAGGGAGAGTCCGGGAGAGACCCAGTACTTC.

At least ten counts were recorded for this clonotype. CDR3 region: CASSLLLAAQETQYF. DNA for the CDR3: TGCGCCAGCAGCCTTCTCCTAGCGGCTCAAGAGACCCAGTACTTC. This chain uses TRBV5-1 with TRBJ2-5; 7 nucleotides line up with TRBD2. The trim removed 4 bases at V and 2 bases at J, leaving 8 bases unmatched. The CDR3 covers 15 residues. The germline CDR1 and CDR2 sequences are SGHRS and YFSETQ.

The J gene is TRBJ1-2, the V gene TRBV15; D unresolved. CDR3 length equals 13 residues. Germline CDR1 reads LNHNV; CDR2 reads YYDKDF (reference sequence). V was shortened by 0 bases and J by 6 bases, with 8 bases between the two germline ends. DNA of the CDR3: TGTGCCACCAGCAGAGATCCTCGCGATGGCTACACCTTC. It specifies CATSRDPRDGYTF.

The sample holds a few counts of this clonotype. This rearrangement joins TRBV20-1 to TRBJ1-5; D is unresolved. The length of the CDR3 is 18 residues. The V and J ends lost 4 bases and 4 bases respectively, with 26 bases between them. Germline CDR1 is DFQATT and CDR2 is SNEGSKA (reference sequence). CDR3 loop: CSATSTTPSVSFNQPQHF. The CDR3 DNA reads as TGCAGTGCTACTTCAACGACCCCCTCGGTGTCTTTTAATCAGCCCCAGCATTTT.

Comment on this clonotype: A junction end diverges from the germline sequence, so it may reflect a read error. This chain connects TRBV3-1 to TRBJ1-2; D ambiguous. This CDR3 is 17 amino acids long. Germline V CDR1 and CDR2: LGHDT, YNNKEL (reference sequence). CDR3 nucleotides: TGTGCCACCAGCCATGACTCCCCCCGGGGAGATGACTATGGCTACACCTTC. This codes for CATSHDSPRGDDYGYTF.

This clonotype has ten or more counts. The chain joins TRBV29-1 to TRBJ1-1, with a tentative D call TRBD1 (5 bases). CDR3 size: 12 residues. Germline V lookup: CDR1 SQVTM, CDR2 ANQGSEA. Between the trimmed V and J ends, which lost 7 bases and 1 base, there was a span of 10 bases. CDR3: CSAVDRNTEAFF. CDR3 DNA: TGCAGCGCGGTAGACAGGAACACTGAAGCTTTCTTT.

A word on this clonotype: This clone may be a read error of a much larger clone one base away. In nucleotides, the CDR3 is TGTGTCAGCCCAGGGTGGAGGCAGTTGACAGATACGCAGTATTTT. Translated, it gives CVSPGWRQLTDTQYF. The V call is TRBV27, the J call TRBJ2-3, with D perhaps being TRBD1 or TRBD2 (5 bases each). This CDR3 is 15 amino acids long. Germline-derived CDR1 and CDR2 are MNHEY and SMNVEV (reference sequence).

The chain employs TRBV25-1 and TRBJ2-3; D call uncertain. The CDR3 covers 12 residues. Trimming removed 6 bases at V and 7 bases at J, with 11 bases between. The germline V gene encodes CDR1 MGHDK and CDR2 SYGVNS. Here the CDR3 DNA reads TGTGCCAGCAGACTGGATCTGTATACGCAGTATTTT. Protein: CASRLDLYTQYF.